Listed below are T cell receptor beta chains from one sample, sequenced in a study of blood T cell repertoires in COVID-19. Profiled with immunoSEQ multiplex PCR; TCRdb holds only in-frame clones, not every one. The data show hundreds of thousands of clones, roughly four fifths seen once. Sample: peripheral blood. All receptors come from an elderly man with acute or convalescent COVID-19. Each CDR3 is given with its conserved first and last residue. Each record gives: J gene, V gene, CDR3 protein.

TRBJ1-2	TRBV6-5	CASRPRDRGGYTF
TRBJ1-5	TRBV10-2	CASSESSGGRQPQHF
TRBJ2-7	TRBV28	CASSLWYTGANPREQYF
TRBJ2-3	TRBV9	CASSMGLAGLRTQYF
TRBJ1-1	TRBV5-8	CASRTGTGLSNTEAFF
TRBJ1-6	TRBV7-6	CASSYDRANSPLHF
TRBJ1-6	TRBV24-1	CATWGGGPGGSQGSPLHF
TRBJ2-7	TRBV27	CASSPPPGHRRTYEQYF
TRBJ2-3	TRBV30	CAWSRASGRTDTQYF
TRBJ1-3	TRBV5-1	CASSHSGDSSGNTIYF
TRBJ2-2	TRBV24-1	CATAGFGNTGELFF
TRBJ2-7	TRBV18	CASSYDRGSEQYF
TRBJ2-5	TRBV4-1	CASSQEGTSGHGTQYF
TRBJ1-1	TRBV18	CASSPVGGNTEAFF
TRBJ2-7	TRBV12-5	CASGRQGVSEQYF
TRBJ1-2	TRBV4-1	CASRGVGGPPGGYTF
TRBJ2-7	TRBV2	CASSSWTGSSYEQYF
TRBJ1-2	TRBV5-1	CASSLVDKMYGYTF
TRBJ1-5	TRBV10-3	CAISESRRGPNQPQHF
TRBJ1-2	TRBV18	CASSPRGRITMDSGYTF
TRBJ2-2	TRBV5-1	CASSAPGQGHTGELFF
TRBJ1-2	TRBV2	CASSTRTGSGYGYTF
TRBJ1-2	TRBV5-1	CASSLGTGARNYGYTF
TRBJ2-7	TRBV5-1	CASSLGSGLYYEQYF
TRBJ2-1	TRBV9	CASSELLASSSYNEQFF
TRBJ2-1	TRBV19	CASSSGTEAYNEQFF
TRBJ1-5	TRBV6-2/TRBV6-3	CASSYSTRGGNQPQHF
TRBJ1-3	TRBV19	CASSVRGQGTSGNTIYF
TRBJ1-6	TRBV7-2	CASSSGGSPLHF
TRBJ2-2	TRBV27	CASSWGGRTGELFF
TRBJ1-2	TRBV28	CASSWGDYGYTF
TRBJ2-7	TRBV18	CASSPQGRYEQYF
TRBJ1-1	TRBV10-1	CASSEGGVPEAFF
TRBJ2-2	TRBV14	CASRLTLNTGELFF
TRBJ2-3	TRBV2	CASRKSGITDTQYF
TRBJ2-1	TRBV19	CASSIRTWGNEQFF
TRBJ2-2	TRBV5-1	CASSPDRGRVGELFF
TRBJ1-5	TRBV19	CATAQGGKVGNQPQHF
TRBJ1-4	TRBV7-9	CAGQRGSNEKLFF
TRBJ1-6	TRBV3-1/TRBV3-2	CASSQVQGGNSPLHF
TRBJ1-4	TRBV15	CATSRERSNEKLFF
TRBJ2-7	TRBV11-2	CASSNDRGGTYEQYF
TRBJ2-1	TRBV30	CAWSVSPVVSGSRWSYNEQFF
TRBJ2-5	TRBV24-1	CATSGRGGLETQYF
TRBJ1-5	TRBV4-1	CASSGDRASNQPQHF
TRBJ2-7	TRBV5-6	CASSLGGLGYEQYF
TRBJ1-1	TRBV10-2	CASSEVKGRGTEAFF
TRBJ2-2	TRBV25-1	CASRSINTGELFF
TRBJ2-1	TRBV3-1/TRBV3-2	CASSQAQLAGANEQFF